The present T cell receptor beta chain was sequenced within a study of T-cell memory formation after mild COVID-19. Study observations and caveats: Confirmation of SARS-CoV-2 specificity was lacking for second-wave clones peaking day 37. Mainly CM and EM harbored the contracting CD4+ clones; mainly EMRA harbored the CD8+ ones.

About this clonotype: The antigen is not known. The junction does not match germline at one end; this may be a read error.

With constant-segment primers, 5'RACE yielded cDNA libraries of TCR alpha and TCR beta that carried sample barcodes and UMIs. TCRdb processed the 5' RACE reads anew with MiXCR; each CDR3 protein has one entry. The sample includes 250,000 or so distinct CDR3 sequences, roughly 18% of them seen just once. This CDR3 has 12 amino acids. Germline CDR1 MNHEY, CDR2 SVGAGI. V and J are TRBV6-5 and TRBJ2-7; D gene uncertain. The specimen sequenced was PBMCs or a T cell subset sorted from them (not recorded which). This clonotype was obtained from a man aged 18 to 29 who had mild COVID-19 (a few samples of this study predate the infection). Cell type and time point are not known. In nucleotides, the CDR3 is TGTGCCAGCAGTGACTCCTCCTACGAGCAGTACTTC. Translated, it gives CASSDSSYEQYF.